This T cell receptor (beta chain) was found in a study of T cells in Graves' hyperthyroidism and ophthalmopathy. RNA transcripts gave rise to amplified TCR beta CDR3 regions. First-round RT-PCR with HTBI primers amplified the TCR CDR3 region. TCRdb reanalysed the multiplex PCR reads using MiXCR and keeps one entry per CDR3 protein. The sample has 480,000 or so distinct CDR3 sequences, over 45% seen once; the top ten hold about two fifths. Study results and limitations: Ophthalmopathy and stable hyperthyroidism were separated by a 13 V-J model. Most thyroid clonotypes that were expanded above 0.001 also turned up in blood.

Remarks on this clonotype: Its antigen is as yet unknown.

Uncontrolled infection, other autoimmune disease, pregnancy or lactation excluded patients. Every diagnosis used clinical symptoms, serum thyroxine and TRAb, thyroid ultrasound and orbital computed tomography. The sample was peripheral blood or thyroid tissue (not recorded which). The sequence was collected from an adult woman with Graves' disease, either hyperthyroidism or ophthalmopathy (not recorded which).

The CDR3 DNA is TGTGCCATCAGTCCAGGGGTTGATAATTCACCCCTCCACTTT. Its translation is CAISPGVDNSPLHF. The rearrangement links TRBV10-3 to TRBJ1-6, with a possible D match to TRBD1 (6 bases). V gave up 5 bases and J gave up 5 bases, with 10 bases separating them. Per germline, CDR1 ENHRY and CDR2 SYGVKD. The CDR3 contains 14 residues.